This T cell receptor beta chain appears in the sequencing data of a study of molecular identifiers for immune sequencing clone quantification. Findings and limits, study-wide: Effector cells kept over 99% of their molecules in clones above 20 RNA copies, while naive cells kept under 1% there.

Sorting isolated naive CD8 T cells as CD8+CD4-CCR7+CD45RA+ events. In its sample, this clonotype was seen a few times. Its antigen is undetermined. TCRdb called the PCR reads again in MiXCR, with one record for every CDR3 protein. The sample carries some 650,000 distinct CDR3 sequences, just under 20% recorded once. Germline CDR1 is SGHTA and CDR2 is FQGTGA. Trimming took 5 bases from V and 5 from J, leaving 12 bases between them. This CDR3 region has 13 residues. The specimen sequenced was naive CD8+ T cells from blood, with Jurkat cell RNA spiked in. Noted subset: FACS-sorted CD8+CD4-CCR7+CD45RA+ naive T cells. V and J are TRBV7-3 and TRBJ2-5; D not resolved. The source is a human donor in good health. Some libraries in this study had Jurkat cell RNA spiked in. CDR3 sequence reads: CASSPGLMETQYF. In DNA, the CDR3 is TGTGCCAGCAGCCCAGGCTTGATGGAGACCCAGTACTTC.